Below, one T cell receptor beta chain is given with its context. These data are taken from a study of patients and donors after allogeneic stem cell transplantation. From the RT-PCR reads, TCRdb called clonotypes with MiXCR, one entry per CDR3 protein. This table holds more than 20,000 distinct CDR3 sequences, around 40% found once. The V segment lost 4 bases and the J segment 4 bases; nucleotides outside the gene matches: 2. The CDR3 totals 13 residues. Germline loops: CDR1 MGHRA, CDR2 YSYEKL. The sequence was collected from a human donor who was either an allogeneic HSCT recipient or a stem cell or donor lymphocyte infusion donor (not recorded which). It is not recorded whose cells these are; they may come from a transplant donor. The specimen sequenced was blood, either unsorted or a sorted T cell fraction (not recorded which). The chain recombines TRBV4-1 with TRBJ1-2, with 8 bases fitting TRBD1. The CDR3 DNA is TGCGCCAGCAGCCCCCAGGGGGCCTATGGCTACACCTTC. Residues: CASSPQGAYGYTF.